The 15 T cell receptor beta chains below all came from one sample that was sequenced in a study of cytomegalovirus exposure and HLA in healthy donors (dated by TCRdb to about 2017). The protocol used for the library was the immunoSEQ multiplex PCR assay. For the multiplex PCR, a mixture combining 60 forward primers for TCR Vbeta segments and 13 reverse primers for TCR Jbeta segments was used. This is the immuneACCESS table as TCRdb keeps it, with only in-frame sequences that have V and J called. A part of the clones is gone; compared with another copy, unresolved V genes explain less than half, and the rest is unexplained. In this sample the table shows 150,000 or so clones, roughly three quarters of which occur a single time. 7.7% of the sample lies in the top ten. Material: PBMCs. The receptors derive from a man aged 25 to 45 in good health and CMV-seropositive.

This clone was counted a single time. This rearrangement joins TRBV28 to TRBJ1-3; D gene uncertain. This CDR3 is built from 14 residues. The germline V gene has CDR1 MDHEN and CDR2 SYDVKM. Trimming took off 2 bases at V and 0 bases at J, with 5 bases between the two ends. CDR3 coding DNA: TGTGCCAGCAGTTTAACAGCCTCTGGAAACACCATATATTTT. It encodes CASSLTASGNTIYF.

V and J are TRBV19 and TRBJ2-5; 8 bases match TRBD2. The CDR3 has 17 amino acids. V gave up 4 bases and J gave up 4 bases; unmatched junction bases: 14. CDR1 and CDR2 from the germline V gene are LNHDA and SQIVND (reference sequence). CDR3 sequence (DNA): TGTGCCAGTAGTACAGGAACCGGGACTAGTGGGGCAGAGACCCAGTACTTC. Protein sequence: CASSTGTGTSGAETQYF.

V gene TRBV5-4 combines with J gene TRBJ1-2; TRBD1 matches at 8 bases. V shed 0 bases, J shed 3 bases, and the junction held 4 bases outside the gene matches. Germline V CDR1 and CDR2: SGHNT, YYREEE (reference sequence). The CDR3 runs to 15 residues. The chain's CDR3 is CASSLETGGDYGYTF. DNA of the CDR3: TGTGCCAGCAGCTTGGAAACAGGGGGAGACTATGGCTACACCTTC.

The rearrangement joins TRBV5-1 to TRBJ2-5, with 7 positions matching TRBD1. The closer fit of TRBJ2-7 to the DNA end suggests the J call may be wrong. Germline V gene data show CDR1 as SGHRS and CDR2 as YFSETQ. This CDR3 is built from 14 residues. In nucleotides, the CDR3 is TGCGCCAGCAGCCCCCGACAGGGAAAATACGAGCAGTACTTC. This translates into CASSPRQGKYEQYF.

V usage is TRBV7-6 and J usage is TRBJ2-2, with D perhaps TRBD2 (6 bases). The ends were cut back, 8 bases at V and 2 bases at J, with 15 bases in the middle. The CDR3 loop spans 15 amino acids. Germline CDR1 reads SGHVS; CDR2 reads FNYEAQ. The CDR3 bases are TGTGCCAGCGGCCGCGGGGTAGAAAACACCGGGGAGCTGTTTTTT. Translating gives CASGRGVENTGELFF.

The chain links TRBV14 to TRBJ2-1; weak D call: TRBD1 (6 bases). V gave up 3 bases and J gave up 7 bases, with 16 bases separating them. The CDR3 runs 15 residues. Looked up from germline, CDR1 is SGHDN and CDR2 is FVKESK. CDR3 sequence reads: CASSQVGGLRNEQFF. The DNA of the CDR3 is TGTGCCAGCAGCCAGGTAGGGGGATTGCGGAATGAGCAGTTCTTC.

The V call is TRBV27, the J call TRBJ1-2; possibly TRBD1 for D (6 bases). The germline CDR1 and CDR2 sequences are MNHEY and SMNVEV (reference sequence). The CDR3 totals 15 residues. Trimming pared 7 bases from V and 3 bases from J, leaving 18 bases between. The DNA for the CDR3 is TGTGCCAGCAAGGACGGGGGGCGCGTTGACTATGGCTACACCTTC. Protein: CASKDGGRVDYGYTF.

This chain joins TRBV4-3 and TRBJ2-3, with D possibly TRBD1 on 5 matching bases. Germline V gene lookup returns CDR1 LGHNA and CDR2 YSLEER. V dropped 4 bases and J dropped 0 bases, with 14 bases sitting between them. The CDR3 has 16 amino acids. CDR3 bases: TGCGCCAGCAGCCTAGGGGCGGTAGTGAGCACAGATACGCAGTATTTT. Protein: CASSLGAVVSTDTQYF.

The count of this clone is one. The rearrangement links TRBV6-4 to TRBJ1-5, with D tentatively TRBD1 (6 bases). V was pared by 2 bases and J by 1 base, with 9 bases between. This CDR3 contains 15 residues. The V gene's germline CDR1 is MRHNA and CDR2 SNTAGT. The CDR3: CASSDNTGSNQPQHF. CDR3 nucleotides: TGTGCCAGCAGTGACAATACAGGGAGCAATCAGCCCCAGCATTTT.

Comment on this clone: An end of the junction does not agree with germline; a read error may underlie this. Other DNA variants within this sample encode the same CDR3. DNA of the CDR3: TGTGCCAGCAACCAGGGACTGCCCATGAACACTGAAGCTTTCTTC. Translating it yields CASNQGLPMNTEAFF. The chain is built from TRBV27 and TRBJ1-1, with D possibly TRBD1 on 5 matching bases. The CDR3 sequence is 15 residues long. CDR1 MNHEY and CDR2 SMNVEV come from the germline V gene (reference sequence).

A single count supports this clone. The CDR3 loop reads CASSTGSGVSYNEQFF. The CDR3, as DNA: TGTGCCAGCAGCACGGGTTCGGGGGTCTCCTACAATGAGCAGTTCTTC. The chain carries TRBV5-4 and TRBJ2-1, with D perhaps TRBD2 (6 bases). The germline V gene has CDR1 SGHNT and CDR2 YYREEE (reference sequence). Trimming removed 4 bases from V and 0 bases from J, with 14 bases in between. The CDR3 is 16 amino acids.

The chain recombines TRBV4-3 with TRBJ2-7, with a weak D call TRBD1 (6 bases). Looked up from germline, CDR1 is LGHNA and CDR2 is YSLEER. V lost 1 base to trimming and J lost 6 bases, with 10 bases between them. The CDR3 loop spans 13 amino acids. This CDR3 is CASSQGSRGEQYF. The DNA of the CDR3 is TGCGCCAGCAGCCAAGGATCCAGGGGCGAGCAGTACTTC.

The V gene is TRBV4-2, the J gene TRBJ1-5, with D perhaps TRBD1 (5 bases). Trimming shortened V by 2 bases and J by 3 bases, and 14 bases separated the two germline ends. Germline assignment: CDR1 LGHNA and CDR2 YNFKEQ. The CDR3 extends over 16 amino acids. Here the CDR3 reads CASSQLNTGNNQPQHF. The CDR3 bases are TGTGCCAGCAGCCAACTTAATACAGGAAACAATCAGCCCCAGCATTTT.

The chain is built from TRBV27 and TRBJ1-5; the D gene is possibly TRBD1 (5 bases). The germline V and J ends were trimmed by 4 bases and 2 bases, with 9 bases remaining between them. The CDR3 is 14 amino acids. Germline-derived CDR1 and CDR2 are MNHEY and SMNVEV (reference sequence). The CDR3 bases are TGTGCCAGCAGTTCAGGGTCAGGCAATCAGCCCCAGCATTTT. As protein: CASSSGSGNQPQHF.

The chain recombines TRBV7-9 with TRBJ2-7; the D is unclear. The CDR3 totals 14 residues. Trimming shortened V by 0 bases and J by 3 bases, and 9 bases separated the two germline ends. CDR1 is SEHNR, CDR2 FQNEAQ, per germline (reference sequence). CDR3 in DNA: TGTGCCAGCAGCTTAGCCGGGTCCTTCTACGAGCAGTACTTC. This gives the protein CASSLAGSFYEQYF.